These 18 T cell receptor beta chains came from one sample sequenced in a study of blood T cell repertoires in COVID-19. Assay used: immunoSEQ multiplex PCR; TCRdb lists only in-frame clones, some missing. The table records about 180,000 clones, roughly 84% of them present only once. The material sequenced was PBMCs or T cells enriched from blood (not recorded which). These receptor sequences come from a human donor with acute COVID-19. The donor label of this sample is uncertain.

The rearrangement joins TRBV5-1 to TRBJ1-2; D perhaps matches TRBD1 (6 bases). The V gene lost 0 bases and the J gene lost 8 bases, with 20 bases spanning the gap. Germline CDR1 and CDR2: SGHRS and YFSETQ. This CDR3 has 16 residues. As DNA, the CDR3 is TGCGCCAGCAGCTTGGGGTTAGGGGAACAGGGTGGCGGCTACACCTTC. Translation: CASSLGLGEQGGGYTF.

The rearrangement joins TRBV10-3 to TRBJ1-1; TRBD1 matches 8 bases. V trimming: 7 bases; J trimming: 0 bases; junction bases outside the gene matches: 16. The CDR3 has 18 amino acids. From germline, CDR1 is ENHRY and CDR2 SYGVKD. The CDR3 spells CAITRTTDRGGLNTEAFF. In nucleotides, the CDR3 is TGTGCCATCACGAGGACTACTGACAGGGGTGGCTTGAACACTGAAGCTTTCTTT.

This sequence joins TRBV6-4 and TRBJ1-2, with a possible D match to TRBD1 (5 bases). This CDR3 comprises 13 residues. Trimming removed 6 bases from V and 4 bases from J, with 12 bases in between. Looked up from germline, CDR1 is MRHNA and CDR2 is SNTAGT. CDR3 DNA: TGTGCCAGCAGCCACGGGGGTTCCTATGGCTACACCTTC. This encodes CASSHGGSYGYTF.

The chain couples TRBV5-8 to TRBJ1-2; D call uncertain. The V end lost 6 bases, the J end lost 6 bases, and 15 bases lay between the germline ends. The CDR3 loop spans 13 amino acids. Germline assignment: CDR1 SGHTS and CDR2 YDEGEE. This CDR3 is CASTVHLGDGYTF. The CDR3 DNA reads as TGTGCCAGCACCGTTCATCTCGGGGATGGCTACACCTTC.

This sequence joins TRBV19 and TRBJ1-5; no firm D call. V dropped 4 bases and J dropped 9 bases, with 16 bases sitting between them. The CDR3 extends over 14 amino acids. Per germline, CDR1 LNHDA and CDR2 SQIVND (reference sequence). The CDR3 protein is CASSTGPGEGPQHF. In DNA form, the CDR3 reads TGTGCCAGTAGTACGGGCCCAGGTGAGGGGCCCCAGCATTTT.

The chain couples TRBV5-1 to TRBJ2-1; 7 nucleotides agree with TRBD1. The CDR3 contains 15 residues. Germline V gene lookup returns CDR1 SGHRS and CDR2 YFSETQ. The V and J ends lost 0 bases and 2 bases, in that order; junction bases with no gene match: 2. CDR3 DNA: TGCGCCAGCAGCTTGGCGGGACAGCCCTACAATGAGCAGTTCTTC. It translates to CASSLAGQPYNEQFF.

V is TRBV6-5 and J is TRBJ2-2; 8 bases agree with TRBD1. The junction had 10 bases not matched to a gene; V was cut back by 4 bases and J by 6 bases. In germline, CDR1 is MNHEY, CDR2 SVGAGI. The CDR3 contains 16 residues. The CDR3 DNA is TGTGCCAGCAGTTCCTGGACAGGGATAGGTGCCGGGGAGCTGTTTTTT. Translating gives CASSSWTGIGAGELFF.

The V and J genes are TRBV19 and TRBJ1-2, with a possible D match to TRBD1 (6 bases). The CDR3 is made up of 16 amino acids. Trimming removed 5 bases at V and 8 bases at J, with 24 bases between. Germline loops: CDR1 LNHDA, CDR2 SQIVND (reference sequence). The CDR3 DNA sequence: TGTGCCAGTAGTCCTCGGCAGGGGATTTTCGGCTACGGCTACACCTTC. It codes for CASSPRQGIFGYGYTF.

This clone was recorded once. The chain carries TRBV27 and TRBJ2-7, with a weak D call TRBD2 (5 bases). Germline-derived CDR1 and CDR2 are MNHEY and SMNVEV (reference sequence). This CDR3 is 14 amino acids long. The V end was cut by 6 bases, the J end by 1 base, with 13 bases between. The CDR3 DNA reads TGTGCCAGCAGCACTGAGGGCTGGTCCTACGAGCAGTACTTC. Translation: CASSTEGWSYEQYF.

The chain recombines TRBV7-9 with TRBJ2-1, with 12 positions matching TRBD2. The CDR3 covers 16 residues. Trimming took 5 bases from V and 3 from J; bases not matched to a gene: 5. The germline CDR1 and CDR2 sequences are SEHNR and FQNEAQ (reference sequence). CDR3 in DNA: TGTGCCAGCAGCCCCACTAGCGGGGGGCACTACAATGAGCAGTTCTTC. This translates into CASSPTSGGHYNEQFF.

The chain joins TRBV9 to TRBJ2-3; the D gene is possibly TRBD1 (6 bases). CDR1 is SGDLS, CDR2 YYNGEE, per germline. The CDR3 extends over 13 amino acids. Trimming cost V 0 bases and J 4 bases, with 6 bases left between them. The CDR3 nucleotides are TGTGCCAGCAGCGTAGACAGGGCAGATACGCAGTATTTT. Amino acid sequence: CASSVDRADTQYF.

CDR3 in amino acids: CASRPLVANGETQYF. The CDR3 region has the DNA TGTGCCAGCAGACCTCTAGTGGCTAACGGGGAGACCCAGTACTTC. The V gene is TRBV2, the J gene TRBJ2-5; D gene uncertain. Germline values: CDR1 SNHLY, CDR2 FYNNEI. Trimming removed 6 bases at V and 5 bases at J, with 19 bases between. The CDR3 length is 15 residues.

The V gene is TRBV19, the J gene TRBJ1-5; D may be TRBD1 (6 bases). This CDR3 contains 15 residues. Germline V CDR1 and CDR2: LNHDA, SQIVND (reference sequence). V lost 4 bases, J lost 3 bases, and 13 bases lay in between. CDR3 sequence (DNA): TGTGCCAGTAGTAGCAGGGGCTTTTACAATCAGCCCCAGCATTTT. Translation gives CASSSRGFYNQPQHF.

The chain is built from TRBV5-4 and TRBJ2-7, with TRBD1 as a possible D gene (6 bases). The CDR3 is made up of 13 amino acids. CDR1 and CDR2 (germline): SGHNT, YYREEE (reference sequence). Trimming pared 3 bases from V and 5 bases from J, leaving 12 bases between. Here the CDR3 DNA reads TGTGCCAGCAGCTCCACCGGGACAAACGAGCAGTACTTC. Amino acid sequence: CASSSTGTNEQYF. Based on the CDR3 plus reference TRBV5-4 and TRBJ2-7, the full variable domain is ETGVTQSPTHLIKTRGQQVTLRCSSQSGHNTVSWYQQALGQGPQFIFQYYREEENGRGNFPPRFSGLQFPNYSSELNVNALELDDSALYLCASSSTGTNEQYFGPGTRLTVT.

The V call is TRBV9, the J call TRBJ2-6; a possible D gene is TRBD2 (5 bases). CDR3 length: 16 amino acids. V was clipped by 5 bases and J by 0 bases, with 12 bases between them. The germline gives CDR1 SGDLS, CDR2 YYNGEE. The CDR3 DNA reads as TGTGCCAGCAGTAGCGCGGGTCACTCTGGGGCCAACGTCCTGACTTTC. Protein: CASSSAGHSGANVLTF.

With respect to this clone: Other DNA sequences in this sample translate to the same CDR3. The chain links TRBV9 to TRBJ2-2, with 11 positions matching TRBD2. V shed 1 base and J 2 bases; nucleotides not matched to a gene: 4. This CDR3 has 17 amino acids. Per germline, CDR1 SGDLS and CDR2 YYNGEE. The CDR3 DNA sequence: TGTGCCAGCAGCGTAACTAGCGGGGGCCTCAACACCGGGGAGCTGTTTTTT. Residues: CASSVTSGGLNTGELFF.

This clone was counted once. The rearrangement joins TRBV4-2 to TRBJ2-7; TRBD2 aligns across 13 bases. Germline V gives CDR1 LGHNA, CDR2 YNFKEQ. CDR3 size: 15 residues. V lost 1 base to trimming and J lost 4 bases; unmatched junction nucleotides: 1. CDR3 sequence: CASSQGLAGGYEQYF. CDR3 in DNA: TGTGCCAGCAGCCAAGGACTAGCGGGGGGTTACGAGCAGTACTTC.

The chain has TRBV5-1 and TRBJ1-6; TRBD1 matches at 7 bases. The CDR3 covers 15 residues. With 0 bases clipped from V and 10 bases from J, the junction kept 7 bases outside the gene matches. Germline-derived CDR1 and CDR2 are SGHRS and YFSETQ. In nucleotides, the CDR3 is TGCGCCAGCAGCTTGGAGGGGGCCTCGGAGTCACCCCTCCACTTT. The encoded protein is CASSLEGASESPLHF. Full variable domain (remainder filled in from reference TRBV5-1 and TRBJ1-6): KAGVTQTPRYLIKTRGQQVTLSCSPISGHRSVSWYQQTPGQGLQFLFEYFSETQRNKGNFPGRFSGRQFSNSRSEMNVSTLELGDSALYLCASSLEGASESPLHFGNGTRLTVT.